A single sample gave rise to the 3 T cell receptor beta chains below, sequenced in a study of a mutant IDH1 vaccine in newly diagnosed glioma. Noted time point: week 23, last vaccination. Doses comprised 300 ug of mutant IDH1 20-mer peptide each, plus topical imiquimod. The table came from immunoSEQ multiplex PCR; TCRdb's copy has only in-frame clones and leaves some out. The table has tens of thousands of clones, approximately 85% seen once. These receptors lack a known antigen. The material sequenced was PBMCs, taken from a glioma patient whose treatment included an IDH1 peptide vaccine. These receptor sequences come from a woman aged 50 to 60 with glioma.

The genes are TRBV2 and TRBJ2-4, with unresolved D. V was clipped by 0 bases and J by 0 bases, with 21 bases between them. CDR1 is SNHLY and CDR2 is FYNNEI in the germline V gene. This CDR3 spans 20 amino acids. The CDR3 region is CASSEAIGRYATLAKNIQYF. CDR3 bases: TGTGCCAGCAGTGAAGCGATAGGGCGGTATGCGACCCTAGCCAAAAACATTCAGTACTTC.

The J gene is TRBJ2-2, the V gene TRBV7-2; 12 bases are shared with TRBD2. Germline CDR1 reads SGHTA; CDR2 reads FQGNSA. This CDR3 is 16 amino acids long. Trimming took 2 bases from V and 8 from J; bases not matched to a gene: 6. The CDR3 nucleotides read TGTGCCAGCAGCTTATGGACTAGCGGGGCAACAGGGGAGCTGTTTTTT. Its translation: CASSLWTSGATGELFF.

The V gene is TRBV28, the J gene TRBJ2-7; no definite D call. Trimming stripped 6 bases from V and 10 bases from J, with 7 bases between. The CDR3 consists of 9 residues. Germline V gene data show CDR1 as MDHEN and CDR2 as SYDVKM. In DNA, the CDR3 is TGTGCCAGCAGCCCCCCCCAGTACTTC. It specifies CASSPPQYF. Filled out from reference TRBV28 and TRBJ2-7, the complete variable domain reads DVKVTQSSRYLVKRTGEKVFLECVQDMDHENMFWYRQDPGLGLRLIYFSYDVKMKEKGDIPEGYSVSREKKERFSLILESASTNQTSMYLCASSPPQYFGPGTRLTVT.